Shown below are 6 T cell receptor beta chains from a single sample sequenced in a study of graft-versus-host responses after intestinal transplantation. Sequencing was performed with immunoSEQ multiplex PCR; in TCRdb, only in-frame clones are kept and a portion is missing. The table records about 90,000 clones, 90% to 95% of them present only once. These receptors are not linked to any known antigen. This material consisted of unstimulated CD8+ T cells sorted from spleen or lymph node cells, taken before intestinal transplant. The receptors were sampled from a human donor who received an intestinal transplant.

J is TRBJ2-2 and V is TRBV4-1; possibly TRBD1 for D (5 bases). Deletions cut 0 bases from V and 5 bases from J, with 10 bases between. This CDR3 is 15 amino acids long. Germline assignment: CDR1 MGHRA and CDR2 YSYEKL. The CDR3 loop is CASSQEPGRTGELFF. CDR3 DNA: TGCGCCAGCAGCCAAGAACCAGGGCGGACCGGGGAGCTGTTTTTT.

The chain has TRBV6-5 and TRBJ2-7; TRBD1 matches at 9 bases. The CDR3 totals 14 residues. Unmatched junction bases numbered 6, after V lost 6 bases and J lost 3 bases. Germline V CDR1 and CDR2: MNHEY, SVGAGI. CDR3: CASSLGTGIYEQYF. The CDR3 DNA follows: TGTGCCAGCAGCCTGGGGACAGGGATCTACGAGCAGTACTTC.

The chain is built from TRBV29-1 and TRBJ2-4; D is perhaps TRBD1 (5 bases). Germline V gene lookup returns CDR1 SQVTM and CDR2 ANQGSEA. V gave up 4 bases and J gave up 0 bases, with 7 bases separating them. CDR3 length: 13 residues. The DNA for the CDR3 is TGCAGCGTTGTGACAGTAGCCAAAAACATTCAGTACTTC. It translates to CSVVTVAKNIQYF.

V and J are TRBV19 and TRBJ2-7; D is possibly TRBD2 (6 bases). This CDR3 contains 13 residues. V was shortened by 8 bases and J by 2 bases, with 13 bases between the two germline ends. The germline V gene encodes CDR1 LNHDA and CDR2 SQIVND (reference sequence). The CDR3 DNA reads TGTGCCAGTTCTTGGGACTCCACCTACGAGCAGTACTTC. Protein sequence: CASSWDSTYEQYF. Variable domain in full (rest from reference TRBV19 and TRBJ2-7): DGGITQSPKYLFRKEGQNVTLSCEQNLNHDAMYWYRQDPGQGLRLIYYSQIVNDFQKGDIAEGYSVSREKKESFPLTVTSAQKNPTAFYLCASSWDSTYEQYFGPGTRLTVT.

The V gene is TRBV7-9, the J gene TRBJ2-2; D gene ambiguous. The germline V and J ends were trimmed by 4 bases and 2 bases, with 8 bases remaining between them. This CDR3 has 14 residues. The germline CDR1 and CDR2 sequences are SEHNR and FQNEAQ (reference sequence). Written as DNA, the CDR3 is TGTGCCAGCAGCTCTGGCGGTAACACCGGGGAGCTGTTTTTT. Translating it yields CASSSGGNTGELFF.

This clone was picked up a small number of times. The genes are TRBV29-1 and TRBJ1-1; TRBD1 matches 9 bases. Germline trimming cut 5 bases from V and 5 bases from J; bases unmatched to any gene: 9. CDR3 length: 14 amino acids. The V gene's germline CDR1 is SQVTM and CDR2 ANQGSEA. CDR3 region: CSVTTSGTGTEAFF. CDR3 nucleotide sequence: TGCAGCGTTACCACTAGTGGGACAGGGACTGAAGCTTTCTTT.